This T cell receptor (beta chain) was captured in a study of blood T cell repertoires in COVID-19. Libraries were prepared by immunoSEQ multiplex PCR; TCRdb keeps only in-frame clonotypes and omits some of them. The sample lists about 250,000 clones, around 89% seen once, with 2% to 3% in the top ten. Trimming stripped 3 bases from V and 2 bases from J, with 17 bases between. Per the germline V gene, CDR1 is SGHKS and CDR2 is YYEKEE (reference sequence). The CDR3 is made up of 16 amino acids. Participants came from roughly 24 US areas, aged roughly 18 to 89 years. Participant-reported clinical history was the basis for cohort assignment. Each recovered donor of Cohort 3 presented with two negative PCRs, clearance, or symptom resolution.

The TCR comes from a woman between 18 and 30 years old who had recovered from COVID-19. The chain is built from TRBV5-5 and TRBJ1-2; D not certain. The sequenced sample consisted of PBMCs or T cells enriched from blood (not recorded which). The CDR3 sequence: CASSSLMGAGNYGYTF. As DNA, the CDR3 is TGTGCCAGCAGCTCCTTGATGGGTGCGGGGAACTATGGCTACACCTTC.